This record looks at one TCR beta chain sequence and its context. These data are taken from a study of OX40 agonist ivuxolimab in advanced cancers. Sequencing was performed with immunoSEQ multiplex PCR; in TCRdb, only in-frame clones are kept and a portion is missing. The table includes over 95,000 clones, around 90% detected once. V was trimmed by 4 bases and J by 7 bases, leaving 14 bases between them. Germline V gives CDR1 LNHDA, CDR2 SQIVND (reference sequence). CDR3 size: 13 residues. Sequenced here: CD4+ or CD8+ T cells sorted from blood, sampled in a trial of the OX40 agonist ivuxolimab. The origin of this receptor is an adult with an advanced solid tumor such as melanoma, head and neck, liver or kidney cancer. V and J are TRBV19 and TRBJ2-7; D is possibly TRBD1 (7 bases). DNA of the CDR3: TGTGCCAGTAGTACAGGGGGGCCGGTGGAGCAGTACTTC. Translated, it gives CASSTGGPVEQYF.